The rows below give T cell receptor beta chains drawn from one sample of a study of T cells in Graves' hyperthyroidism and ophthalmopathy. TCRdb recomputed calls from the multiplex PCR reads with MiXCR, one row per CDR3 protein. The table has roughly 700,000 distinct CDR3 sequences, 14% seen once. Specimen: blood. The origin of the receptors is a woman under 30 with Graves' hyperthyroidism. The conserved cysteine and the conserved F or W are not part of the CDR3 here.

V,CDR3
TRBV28,ASSPQGVVTGELF
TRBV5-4,ASSLDALGYNEQF
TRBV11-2,ASSLDSPRQGRYNEQF
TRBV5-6,ASSLTPRAPDTQY
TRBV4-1,ASSQQLAGGPNEQF
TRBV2,ASGAGSANTGELF
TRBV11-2,ASSFVAQNTYEQY
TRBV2,ASNEFGGTSGVYEQY
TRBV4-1,ASSQEGVGSSYEQY
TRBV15,ATSSKRGAWDTQY
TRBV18,ASSQAGNEQY
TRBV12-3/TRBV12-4,ASSLSLLGLGEQF
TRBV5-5,ASSLDPVGGLF
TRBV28,ASSLQGLAGVLEGETQY
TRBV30,AWLRAFGNTIY
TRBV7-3,ASSPGVLPPRGTDTQY
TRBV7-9,ASSFRTPRGGKNTDTQY
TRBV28,ASSSIGDTQY
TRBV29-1,SVGRGDRGRGTGELF
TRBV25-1,ASSECILAAFGGDTQY
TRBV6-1,ASRPGGPLYEQY
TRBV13,ASSQTPTALPYEQY
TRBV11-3,ASSPSTSGQYSYNEQF
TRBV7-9,ASSFRRTARSSGNTIY
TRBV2,ASTPVSNQPQH
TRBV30,AWSVSPSKDTQY
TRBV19,ASTNQRAYNEQF
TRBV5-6,ASSALLAGGDEQY
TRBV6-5,ASSYLLNQPQH
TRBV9,ASSVAPANSYEQY
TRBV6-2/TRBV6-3,ASSHPSAHSHGYT
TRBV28,ASSFGGSSGRGY
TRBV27,ASMWTPGTPLH
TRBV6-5,ASSYSIAQGGIDSNQPQH
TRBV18,ASSCYSTDTQY
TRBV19,ASHLRERSNQPQH
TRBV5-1,ASSSLIQETQY
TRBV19,ASSIVGISNTEAF
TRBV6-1,ASRETGHNYGYT
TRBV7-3,ASSHGTSGRAPSTDTQY
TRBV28,ASSKALAPYNDNEQF
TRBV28,ASSPLGWDEQF
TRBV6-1,ATTGAASYEQY
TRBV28,ASRLSLHNSPLH
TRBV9,ASSLRGGTNTGELF
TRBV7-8,ASRSGTGGSSLPYEQY
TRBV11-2,ASSLYIWGEDTQY
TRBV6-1,ASRPGLQNQPQH
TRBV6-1,ASSERGSVDTQY
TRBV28,ASSPIGPSLINEQF
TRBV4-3,ASSQDRASGAYNEQF
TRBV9,ASSVASRVGYT
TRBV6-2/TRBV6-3,ASSKGQGGQF
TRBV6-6,ASSYSGLAALTDTQY
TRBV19,ASSIDSGTSGANVLT
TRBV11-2,ASSRGGGVYEQY
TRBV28,ASSSPPAYEQY